This TCR beta chain was captured by sequencing in a study of blood T cells in healthy people across ages. V was trimmed by 5 bases and J by 7 bases, leaving 15 bases between them. Germline values: CDR1 SEHNR, CDR2 FQNEAQ (reference sequence). CDR3 length: 14 residues. Then a second PCR, running roughly 7 to 11 cycles, was carried out with a sample-barcoded 5' primer and a J-beta primer mix. TCRdb re-derived calls from the 5' RACE reads in MiXCR, one entry per CDR3 protein. The table shows 1,500,000 or so distinct CDR3 sequences, with 59% occurring only once. The study, taken as a whole, reports: Expanded clonotype shifts may have been confounded, as the donors had an unknown CMV status.

Ranging in age from about 6 to 95, the donors were healthy Caucasian individuals from Russia. Every donor provided around 10 milliliters of peripheral blood. Details on this clonotype: As yet, its antigen is unknown.

Sequencing was done on a sample of blood. The clonotype was recovered from a man aged 18 to 30 in good health. This chain links TRBV7-9 with TRBJ1-5, with a weak D call TRBD1 (5 bases). CDR3 sequence (DNA): TGTGCCAGCAGCGGACCCGGGACGGGACAGCCCCAGCATTTT. It encodes CASSGPGTGQPQHF.